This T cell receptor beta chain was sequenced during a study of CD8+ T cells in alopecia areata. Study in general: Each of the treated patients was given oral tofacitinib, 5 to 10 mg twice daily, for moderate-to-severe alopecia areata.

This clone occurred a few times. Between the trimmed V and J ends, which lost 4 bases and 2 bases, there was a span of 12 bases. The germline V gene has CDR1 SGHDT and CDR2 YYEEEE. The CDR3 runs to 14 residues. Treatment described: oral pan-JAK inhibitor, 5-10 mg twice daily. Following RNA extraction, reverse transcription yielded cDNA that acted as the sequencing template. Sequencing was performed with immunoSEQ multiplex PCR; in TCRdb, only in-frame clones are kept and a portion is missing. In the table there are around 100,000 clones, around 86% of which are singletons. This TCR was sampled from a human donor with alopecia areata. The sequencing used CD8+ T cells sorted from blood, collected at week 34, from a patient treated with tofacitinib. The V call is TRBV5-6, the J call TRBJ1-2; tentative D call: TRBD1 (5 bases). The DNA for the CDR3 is TGTGCCAGCAGCCAGGGACGTGGGAACTATGGCTACACCTTC. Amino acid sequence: CASSQGRGNYGYTF.